This entry concerns a single T cell receptor (beta chain). The trim removed 4 bases at V and 2 bases at J, leaving 4 bases unmatched. The CDR3 runs 16 residues. Germline lookup yields CDR1 MNHNS and CDR2 SASEGT. Original processing notes: By means of reference gene primer amplification, nucleated cell counts were estimated. Libraries were prepared by immunoSEQ multiplex PCR; TCRdb keeps only in-frame clonotypes and omits some of them. V, J and clone size were drawn from that table, and D and trimming were deduced from the DNA. The sample includes approximately 260,000 clones, nearly 90% of them seen just once. The data were taken from a study of blood T cell repertoires in COVID-19.

This chain joins TRBV6-1 and TRBJ2-1; TRBD2 matches 11 bases. The sequence derives from a middle-aged woman who had recovered from COVID-19. The sequencing input was peripheral blood. The CDR3 sequence: CASSGLSGRAYNEQFF. As DNA, the CDR3 is TGTGCCAGCAGTGGACTTAGCGGGAGGGCCTACAATGAGCAGTTCTTC.